This T cell receptor (beta chain) was sequenced in a study of early T cells in non-severe SARS-CoV-2 infection. Study-level background: Sequencing input comprised bulk RNA from unsorted whole blood; chain pairing was not available.

The CDR3 sequence is 14 residues long. Germline V lookup: CDR1 DFQATT, CDR2 SNEGSKA (reference sequence). V lost 4 bases, J lost 6 bases, and 6 bases stayed unmatched. Separate cDNA molecules each had unique molecular identifiers attached to them. TCRdb re-analysed the 5' RACE reads in MiXCR, keeping a single row per CDR3 protein. This sample has about 71,000 distinct CDR3 sequences; about an eighth occur once, and the top ten carry over 12%. This clonotype has only a few counts. Antigen unknown. Overall study findings and caveats: Matching with VDJdb favored anti-spike CD8 responses (missing private and CD4 specificities).

This sequence originates from an adult who was a healthcare worker with PCR-confirmed SARS-CoV-2 infection or an uninfected control (not recorded which). The sequencing sample was made of whole blood. The chain employs TRBV20-1 and TRBJ2-2, with TRBD1 matching over 9 bases. CDR3 DNA: TGCAGTGCTAAGGGACAGGGCGGCCCCGGGGAGCTGTTTTTT. It yields the protein CSAKGQGGPGELFF.